These 8 T cell receptor beta chains share one sample of origin, sequenced in a study of blood T cell repertoires in COVID-19. Assay: immunoSEQ multiplex PCR; the TCRdb copy retains only in-frame clones and omits some. Of tens of thousands of clones in the sample, around 89% are singletons; the top ten hold about 1.4%. The material sequenced was peripheral blood. All receptors derive from a man aged 55 to 70 with active COVID-19.

The chain has TRBV6-5 and TRBJ1-2; the match to TRBD1 covers 8 bases. Trimming took 2 bases from V and 7 from J; bases not matched to a gene: 6. The CDR3 is 14 amino acids. Germline V gives CDR1 MNHEY, CDR2 SVGAGI. The CDR3, as DNA: TGTGCCAGCAGTTACCAAACAGGGGGATTTGGCTACACCTTC. Protein sequence: CASSYQTGGFGYTF.

V usage is TRBV29-1 and J usage is TRBJ2-7; D is perhaps TRBD1 (6 bases). The germline CDR1 and CDR2 sequences are SQVTM and ANQGSEA. V was shortened by 1 base and J by 6 bases, with 19 bases between the two germline ends. The CDR3 loop spans 15 amino acids. CDR3 in amino acids: CSVEVANRARGEQYF. In DNA, the CDR3 is TGCAGCGTTGAAGTTGCGAACAGGGCCCGGGGCGAGCAGTACTTC.

J is TRBJ2-3 and V is TRBV5-4; 12 nucleotides line up with TRBD2. V gave up 4 bases and J gave up 2 bases; unmatched junction bases: 2. Germline V gene data show CDR1 as SGHNT and CDR2 as YYREEE (reference sequence). CDR3 length equals 15 residues. For the CDR3, the DNA is TGTGCCAGCAGCCGACTAGCGGGGGACACAGATACGCAGTATTTT. It is translated as CASSRLAGDTDTQYF.

The rearrangement joins TRBV9 to TRBJ2-7; D is uncertain. The CDR3 runs to 12 residues. Trimming cost V 5 bases and J 5 bases, with 11 bases left between them. Per the germline V gene, CDR1 is SGDLS and CDR2 is YYNGEE. CDR3 sequence (DNA): TGTGCCAGCAGTCGAGGTGGTGACGAGCAGTACTTC. This sequence encodes CASSRGGDEQYF. Using reference TRBV9 and TRBJ2-7 for the parts outside the CDR3, the full variable domain is DSGVTQTPKHLITATGQRVTLRCSPRSGDLSVYWYQQSLDQGLQFLIQYYNGEERAKGNILERFSAQQFPDLHSELNLSSLELGDSALYFCASSRGGDEQYFGPGTRLTVT.

This chain links TRBV6-2 or TRBV6-3 with TRBJ1-2; D gene ambiguous. CDR1 and CDR2 (germline): MNHEY, SVGEGT. The CDR3 length is 13 residues. The V gene lost 2 bases and the J gene lost 6 bases, with 10 bases spanning the gap. This chain's CDR3 is CASSYEGKDGYTF. The CDR3 nucleotides are TGTGCCAGCAGTTACGAGGGAAAGGATGGCTACACCTTC.

The V call is TRBV9, the J call TRBJ1-1; D is possibly TRBD1 (5 bases). V lost 2 bases to trimming and J lost 4 bases, with 12 bases between them. This CDR3 region has 14 residues. Germline CDR1 SGDLS, CDR2 YYNGEE. Here the CDR3 DNA reads TGTGCCAGCAGCGTCGGGGGAGGAGGCACTGAAGCTTTCTTT. Protein product: CASSVGGGGTEAFF.

The chain uses TRBV19 and TRBJ2-3; D is unresolved. The germline V gene has CDR1 LNHDA and CDR2 SQIVND (reference sequence). The CDR3 extends over 13 amino acids. Trimming left V 9 bases short and J 0 bases short, with 10 bases between. The CDR3 region has the DNA TGTGCCAGCAGGCCATCTAGCACAGATACGCAGTATTTT. Residues: CASRPSSTDTQYF.

This chain joins TRBV19 and TRBJ1-5, with D perhaps TRBD1 (5 bases). The CDR3 totals 16 residues. The germline V gene encodes CDR1 LNHDA and CDR2 SQIVND (reference sequence). The ends were cut back, 6 bases at V and 2 bases at J, with 17 bases in the middle. The CDR3, as DNA: TGTGCCAGTAGCAATCCTCGGGCAGGGCGCAATCAGCCCCAGCATTTT. Translating it yields CASSNPRAGRNQPQHF.